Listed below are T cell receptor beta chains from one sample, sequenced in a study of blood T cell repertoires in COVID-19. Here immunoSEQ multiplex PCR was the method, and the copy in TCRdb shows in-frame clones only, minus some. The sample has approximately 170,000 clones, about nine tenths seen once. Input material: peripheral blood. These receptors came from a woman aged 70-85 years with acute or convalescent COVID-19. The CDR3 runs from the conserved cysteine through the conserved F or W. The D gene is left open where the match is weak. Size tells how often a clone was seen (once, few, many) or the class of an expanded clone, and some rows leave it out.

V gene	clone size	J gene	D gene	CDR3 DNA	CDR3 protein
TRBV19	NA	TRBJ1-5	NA	TGTGCCAGTACGACAGGACGCAATCAGCCCCAGCATTTT	CASTTGRNQPQHF
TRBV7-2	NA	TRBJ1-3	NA	TGTGCCAGCAGCTTTTTGAGCTCTGGAAACACCATATATTTT	CASSFLSSGNTIYF
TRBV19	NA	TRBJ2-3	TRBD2	TGTGCCAGTAGTGTGGGTAGACTAGCGGGAGCAGATACGCAGTATTTT	CASSVGRLAGADTQYF
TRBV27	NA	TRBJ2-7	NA	TGTGCCAGCAGTTTAGAAGCTAGCTACGAGCAGTACTTC	CASSLEASYEQYF
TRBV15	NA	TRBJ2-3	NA	TGTGCCACCAGCGTCTCCCCTAGCACAGATACGCAGTATTTT	CATSVSPSTDTQYF
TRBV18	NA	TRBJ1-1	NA	TGTGCCAGCTCACTTGAGGGGAACACTGAAGCTTTCTTT	CASSLEGNTEAFF
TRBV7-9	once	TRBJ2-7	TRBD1	TGTGCCAGCAGCTTAGAAGTAGGTCAGGGGGCTCGCGAGCAGTACTTC	CASSLEVGQGAREQYF
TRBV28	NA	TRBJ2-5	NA	TGTGCCAGCAGTTTCGGGGCTAGCGAGTACCAAGAGACCCAGTACTTC	CASSFGASEYQETQYF
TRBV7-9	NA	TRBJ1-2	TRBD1	TGTGCCAGCAGCTTCCCACAGGGGGCTCGTGAAAGAGTGAACTATGGCTACACCTTC	CASSFPQGARERVNYGYTF
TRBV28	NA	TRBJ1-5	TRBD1	TGTGCCAGCAGTTCCCCGGCAGGGGGCTTAATGGGCAATCAGCCCCAGCATTTT	CASSSPAGGLMGNQPQHF
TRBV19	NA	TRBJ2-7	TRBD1	TGTGCCAGTAGTATACCGGGACAGTCCTACGAGCAGTACTTC	CASSIPGQSYEQYF
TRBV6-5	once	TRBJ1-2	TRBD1	TGTGCCAGCAAGGGACAGGGGGCAGTTGGTGGCTACACCTTC	CASKGQGAVGGYTF
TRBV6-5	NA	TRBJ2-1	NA	TGTGCCAGCAGTTCCCGACAAAACAATGAGCAGTTCTTC	CASSSRQNNEQFF
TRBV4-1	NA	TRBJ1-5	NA	TGCGCCAGCAGCCAAGGGGCGCAATTTAGCAATCAGCCCCAGCATTTT	CASSQGAQFSNQPQHF
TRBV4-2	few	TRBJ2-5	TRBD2	TGTGCCAGCAGCAGGGTTCGGGGGGAGGAGACCCAGTACTTC	CASSRVRGEETQYF
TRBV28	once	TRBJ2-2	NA	TGTGCCACCGCCCATCGGCCGTCGGGGGTCACCGGGGAGCTGTTTTTT	CATAHRPSGVTGELFF
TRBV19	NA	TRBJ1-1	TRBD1	TGTGCCAGTAGTCCGGGACAGGTATACACTGAAGCTTTCTTT	CASSPGQVYTEAFF
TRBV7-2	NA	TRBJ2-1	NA	TGTGCCAGCAGCTTCGGGGTTGACAATGAGCAGTTCTTC	CASSFGVDNEQFF
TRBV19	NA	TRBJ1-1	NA	TGTGCCAGTAGTATCTTCGACAGGCCTGTAGAAGCTTTCTTT	CASSIFDRPVEAFF
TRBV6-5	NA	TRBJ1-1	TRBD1	TGTGCCAGCAGTTACGGGACAGGGAACACTGAAGCTTTCTTT	CASSYGTGNTEAFF
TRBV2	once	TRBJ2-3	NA	TGTGCCAGCAGTGTGGTCTACTTCACAGATACGCAGTATTTT	CASSVVYFTDTQYF
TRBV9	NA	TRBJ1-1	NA	TGTGCCAGCAGCGCCCTCGAGTATGGCACTGAAGCTTTCTTT	CASSALEYGTEAFF
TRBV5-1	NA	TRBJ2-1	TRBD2	TGCGCCAGCAGCATGCTAGCGGGGGGGACTCCCGAGCAGTTCTTC	CASSMLAGGTPEQFF
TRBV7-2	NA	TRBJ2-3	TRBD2	TGTGCCAGCAGTTGGACTAGCGGAGATACGCAGTATTTT	CASSWTSGDTQYF
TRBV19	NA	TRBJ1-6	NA	TGTGCCAGTAGTATCCGCGAGCGTCAATCTGGTTCACCCCTCCACTTT	CASSIRERQSGSPLHF
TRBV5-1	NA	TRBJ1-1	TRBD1	TGCGCCAGCAGCTTGGTCGGGACAGGGAACACTGAAGCTTTCTTT	CASSLVGTGNTEAFF
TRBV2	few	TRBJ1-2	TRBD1	TGTGCCAGCAGGTGGACAGGAAAAGGCTACACCTTC	CASRWTGKGYTF
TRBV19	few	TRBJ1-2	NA	TGTGCCAGTAGTATAAAAACAGACTATGGCTACACCTTC	CASSIKTDYGYTF
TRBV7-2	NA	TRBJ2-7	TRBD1	TGTGCCAGCAGCTTCGCCGGGACAGGGGGTTACGAGCAGTACTTC	CASSFAGTGGYEQYF
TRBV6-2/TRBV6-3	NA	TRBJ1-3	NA	TGTGCCAGCAGTTCGATGACGGGACTCTCTGGAAACACCATATATTTT	CASSSMTGLSGNTIYF
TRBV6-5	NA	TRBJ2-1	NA	TGTGCCAGCGGACGGTACAGGAGCTCCTACAATGAGCAGTTCTTC	CASGRYRSSYNEQFF
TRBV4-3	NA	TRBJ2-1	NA	TGCGCCAGCAGCCTCCAAGGGGGGGTGGGCTCCTACAATGAGCAGTTCTTC	CASSLQGGVGSYNEQFF
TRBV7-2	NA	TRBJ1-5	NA	TGTGCCAGCAGCTTAGGGAGGGGGGGGTTGAATAGCCAGCATTTT	CASSLGRGGLNSQHF
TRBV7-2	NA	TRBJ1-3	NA	TGTGCCAGCACCGACACCTGGCCGGGGGAACTCTCTGGAAACACCATATATTTT	CASTDTWPGELSGNTIYF
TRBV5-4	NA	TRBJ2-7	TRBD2	TGTGCCAGCAGCGGCGCGACTAGCGGGGTTGGGGAGCAGTACTTC	CASSGATSGVGEQYF
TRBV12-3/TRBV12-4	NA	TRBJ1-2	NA	TGTGCCAGCAGTGAGGGTTATCGCTACACCTTC	CASSEGYRYTF